This paragraph reports one T cell receptor beta chain. Its antigen is unknown. The study excluded patients with uncontrolled infection, other autoimmune disease, pregnancy or lactation. For the diagnoses, clinical symptoms, serum thyroxine and TRAb, thyroid ultrasound and orbital computed tomography were used. The PBMCs were taken from about 9.7 ml of fresh peripheral blood. The source of the sample is a study of T cells in Graves' hyperthyroidism and ophthalmopathy. TCR beta CDR3 region amplification was performed from RNA transcripts. The TCR CDR3 first-round RT-PCR relied on the HTBI primer set. TCRdb used MiXCR to reprocess the multiplex PCR reads, holding one entry per CDR3 protein. The table records some 650,000 distinct CDR3 sequences, 16% of them present only once. The germline V and J ends were trimmed by 5 bases and 0 bases, with 13 bases remaining between them. The CDR3 contains 16 residues. Germline-derived CDR1 and CDR2 are KGHSH and LQKENI.

Overall study findings and caveats: Among thyroid clonotypes expanded above 0.001, most also appeared in blood.

The TCR sequence derives from a woman between 40 and 55 years old with Graves' ophthalmopathy. The sequenced sample consisted of blood. This sequence joins TRBV18 and TRBJ1-4; no firm D call. The CDR3: CASSTSPTATNEKLFF. The CDR3 nucleotides are TGTGCCAGCTCAACGAGCCCCACCGCAACTAATGAAAAACTGTTTTTT. The variable domain in full, with the rest retrieved from reference TRBV18 and TRBJ1-4, is NAGVMQNPRHLVRRRGQEARLRCSPMKGHSHVYWYRQLPEEGLKFMVYLQKENIIDESGMPKERFSAEFPKEGPSILRIQQVVRGDSAAYFCASSTSPTATNEKLFFGSGTQLSVL.